These 5 T cell receptor beta chains came from one sample sequenced in a study of shared clonotypes between healthy human individuals. Sequencing used immunoSEQ multiplex PCR; TCRdb keeps in-frame clones, though not all of them. The table records 2 million to 3 million clones, over 85% of them present only once. The sample consisted of naive CD4+ T cells sorted from blood. Described subset: CD45RA+ positively selected. All receptors derive from a man younger than 30 in good health.

This rearrangement joins TRBV6-1 to TRBJ1-5; D is uncertain. The V end was cut by 6 bases, the J end by 4 bases, with 16 bases between. CDR3 length equals 15 residues. The V gene's germline CDR1 is MNHNS and CDR2 SASEGT. CDR3 bases: TGTGCCAGCAGGGCAACCGGGCCTACAAATCAGCCCCAGCATTTT. Translated: CASRATGPTNQPQHF.

The chain couples TRBV5-1 to TRBJ1-1; possibly TRBD1 for D (6 bases). Trimming took 5 bases from V and 11 from J, leaving 16 bases between them. There are 12 residues in the CDR3. Germline V gene sequence: CDR1 SGHRS, CDR2 YFSETQ. CDR3 region: CASSRDRLGAFF. As DNA, the CDR3 is TGCGCCAGCAGTCGAGACAGGTTGGGGGCTTTCTTT.

This chain uses TRBV6-1 with TRBJ2-7; TRBD1 might be the D (5 bases). Germline-derived CDR1 and CDR2 are MNHNS and SASEGT. This CDR3 is 13 amino acids long. Trimming removed 2 bases at V and 6 bases at J, with 11 bases between. CDR3 in DNA: TGTGCCAGCAGTGAAACCAGGGTGGGCGAGCAGTACTTC. Translation gives CASSETRVGEQYF.

The chain is built from TRBV7-8 and TRBJ2-1; D gene ambiguous. Germline V gene data show CDR1 as SGHVS and CDR2 as FQNEAQ. The CDR3 extends over 11 amino acids. The germline V and J ends were trimmed by 5 bases and 5 bases, with 4 bases remaining between them. The CDR3 reads CASSRDNEQFF. CDR3 DNA sequence: TGTGCCAGCAGCCGAGACAATGAGCAGTTCTTC.

J is TRBJ2-2 and V is TRBV30, with 8 bases aligning to TRBD1. With 3 bases clipped from V and 2 bases from J, the junction kept 2 bases outside the gene matches. The CDR3 runs to 14 residues. Per germline, CDR1 GTSNPN and CDR2 SVGIG (reference sequence). CDR3 sequence (DNA): TGTGCCTGGAGGACAGGGGTTAACACCGGGGAGCTGTTTTTT. Translating gives CAWRTGVNTGELFF.